These 20 T cell receptor beta chains were all obtained from the same sample, sequenced in a study of cytomegalovirus exposure and HLA in healthy donors. Method: immunoSEQ multiplex PCR; TCRdb's copy keeps in-frame clones and lacks some. The sample lists under 200,000 clones, less than 90% occurring once. The specimen sequenced was PBMCs. Receptor source: a young woman in good health and CMV-seronegative.

This CDR3 reads CASSLDRGRGEKLFF. The CDR3 DNA is TGTGCCAGCAGCCTGGACAGGGGGCGCGGTGAAAAACTGTTTTTT. The chain joins TRBV7-2 to TRBJ1-4, with 11 bases that match TRBD1. CDR3 size: 15 residues. CDR1 is SGHTA and CDR2 is FQGNSA in the germline V gene. V gave up 5 bases and J gave up 7 bases; unmatched junction bases: 6.

The rearrangement joins TRBV5-8 to TRBJ1-2; TRBD1 might be the D (5 bases). V gave up 1 base and J gave up 5 bases, with 12 bases separating them. The CDR3 consists of 14 residues. The germline CDR1 and CDR2 sequences are SGHTS and YDEGEE. CDR3 residues: CASSLRGAGYGYTF. CDR3 bases: TGTGCCAGCAGCTTGAGAGGGGCCGGGTATGGCTACACCTTC.

This clone was detected a few times. The V and J genes are TRBV7-8 and TRBJ2-1; TRBD2 matches at 7 bases. The junction had 13 bases not matched to a gene; V was cut back by 4 bases and J by 7 bases. Germline V CDR1 and CDR2: SGHVS, FQNEAQ. The CDR3 totals 16 residues. The CDR3 here is CASSSSRDPGGNEQFF. For the CDR3, the DNA is TGTGCCAGCAGCTCATCTAGGGACCCCGGGGGGAATGAGCAGTTCTTC.

CDR3 nucleotide sequence: TGTGCCAGCAGTTACTCGATACCCAGGGGCCTGTATGGCTACACCTTC. The encoded protein is CASSYSIPRGLYGYTF. V is TRBV6-5 and J is TRBJ1-2; possibly TRBD1 for D (6 bases). CDR1 MNHEY and CDR2 SVGAGI come from the germline V gene. The CDR3 contains 16 residues. V gave up 0 bases and J gave up 5 bases, with 16 bases separating them.

CDR3 amino acids: CASSYSYGGTYEQYF. For the CDR3, the DNA is TGTGCCAGCAGTTATTCGTATGGCGGTACTTACGAGCAGTACTTC. The chain has TRBV6-5 and TRBJ2-7, with unresolved D. Trimming removed 3 bases from V and 4 bases from J, with 16 bases in between. The CDR3 has 15 amino acids. CDR1 is MNHEY, CDR2 SVGAGI, per germline.

The J gene is TRBJ2-3, the V gene TRBV29-1, with 8 bases matching TRBD1. CDR3 size: 17 residues. Trimming took 1 base from V and 1 from J; bases not matched to a gene: 10. In germline, CDR1 is SQVTM, CDR2 ANQGSEA. The CDR3 DNA follows: TGCAGCGTTGAAGGATTAGTGCACAGGGGGGGCACAGATACGCAGTATTTT. Its protein product is CSVEGLVHRGGTDTQYF.

The V gene is TRBV12-5, the J gene TRBJ1-1; 10 bases fit TRBD1. This CDR3 is 17 amino acids long. The V and J ends lost 4 bases and 1 base, in that order; junction bases with no gene match: 9. From germline, CDR1 is LGHNT and CDR2 FRNRAP. For the CDR3, the DNA is TGTGCTAGTGGTTCTGACAGGGGGCTGTCTGAGAACACTGAAGCTTTCTTT. It codes for CASGSDRGLSENTEAFF. The variable domain in full, with the rest retrieved from reference TRBV12-5 and TRBJ1-1, is DARVTQTPRHKVTEMGQEVTMRCQPILGHNTVFWYRQTMMQGLELLAYFRNRAPLDDSGMPKDRFSAEMPDATLATLKIQPSEPRDSAVYFCASGSDRGLSENTEAFFGQGTRLTVV.

This chain connects TRBV21-1 to TRBJ1-5; the tabulated D call, TRBD1, remains unverified against the DNA. TRBV21-1 is listed as a pseudogene. CDR3 length: 15 residues. The CDR3 here is CASTPGDRGDQPQHF. The CDR3 DNA is TGTGCCAGCACCCCCGGGGACAGGGGCGACCAGCCCCAGCATTTT.

The V and J genes are TRBV5-1 and TRBJ2-3; D is possibly TRBD1 or TRBD2 (5 bases each). Trimming took 4 bases from V and 2 from J, leaving 14 bases between them. Germline-derived CDR1 and CDR2 are SGHRS and YFSETQ. The CDR3 extends over 15 amino acids. The CDR3 nucleotides read TGCGCCAGCAGCCCCCGGACGGGGACCACAGATACGCAGTATTTT. Protein: CASSPRTGTTDTQYF.

V gene TRBV2 combines with J gene TRBJ2-7, with 9 bases lining up with TRBD2. Germline V gene data show CDR1 as SNHLY and CDR2 as FYNNEI. Trimming took 5 bases from V and 4 from J; bases not matched to a gene: 12. CDR3 length equals 16 residues. The CDR3 region is CASSIPTGTSLYEQYF. The DNA of the CDR3 is TGTGCCAGCAGTATCCCCACCGGGACTAGCCTTTACGAGCAGTACTTC. The variable domain in full, completed from reference TRBV2 and TRBJ2-7, reads EPEVTQTPSHQVTQMGQEVILRCVPISNHLYFYWYRQILGQKVEFLVSFYNNEISEKSEIFDDQFSVERPDGSNFTLKIRSTKLEDSAMYFCASSIPTGTSLYEQYFGPGTRLTVT.

The rearrangement uses TRBV13 and TRBJ2-5, with a possible D match to TRBD2 (6 bases). The CDR3 totals 14 residues. Germline loops: CDR1 PRHDT, CDR2 FYEKMQ (reference sequence). The V end lost 8 bases, the J end lost 1 base, and 14 bases lay between the germline ends. As DNA, the CDR3 is TGTGCCAGCTCCGTCCGGGGGTCCCAAGAGACCCAGTACTTC. It codes for CASSVRGSQETQYF.

This clone was seen once. This rearrangement joins TRBV7-9 to TRBJ2-7; D is unclear. CDR3 length: 14 amino acids. The V end was cut by 2 bases, the J end by 2 bases, with 10 bases between. Germline V lookup: CDR1 SEHNR, CDR2 FQNEAQ (reference sequence). The CDR3 DNA is TGTGCCAGCAGCTTACAGGATAGGCCCTACGAGCAGTACTTC. Its protein product is CASSLQDRPYEQYF. The entire variable domain, with the rest obtained from reference TRBV7-9 and TRBJ2-7, is as follows: DTGVSQNPRHKITKRGQNVTFRCDPISEHNRLYWYRQTLGQGPEFLTYFQNEAQLEKSRLLSDRFSAERPKGSFSTLEIQRTEQGDSAMYLCASSLQDRPYEQYFGPGTRLTVT.

This chain connects TRBV7-9 to TRBJ1-1, with D possibly being TRBD1 (6 bases). Germline CDR1 reads SEHNR; CDR2 reads FQNEAQ (reference sequence). Trimming stripped 5 bases from V and 3 bases from J, with 16 bases between. The CDR3 has 15 residues. The CDR3 reads CASSGPEGVDTEAFF. DNA for the CDR3: TGTGCCAGCAGCGGACCAGAGGGGGTGGACACTGAAGCTTTCTTT. Based on the CDR3 plus reference TRBV7-9 and TRBJ1-1, the full variable domain is DTGVSQNPRHKITKRGQNVTFRCDPISEHNRLYWYRQTLGQGPEFLTYFQNEAQLEKSRLLSDRFSAERPKGSFSTLEIQRTEQGDSAMYLCASSGPEGVDTEAFFGQGTRLTVV.

This rearrangement joins TRBV20-1 to TRBJ2-5; no firm D call. Trimming stripped 2 bases from V and 5 bases from J, with 6 bases between. The CDR3 is 11 residues long. Per germline, CDR1 DFQATT and CDR2 SNEGSKA (reference sequence). The CDR3, as DNA: TGCAGTGCTAGATACGTGGAGACCCAGTACTTC. It specifies CSARYVETQYF.

As regards this clone: Different DNA sequences within this sample yield the same CDR3. In DNA form, the CDR3 reads TGTGCCTGGAGTGTAACAGGGGGGGGAGAGACCCAGTACTTC. It translates to CAWSVTGGGETQYF. The chain uses TRBV30 and TRBJ2-5; tentatively, D is TRBD1 (8 bases). The CDR3 consists of 14 residues. Trimming stripped 0 bases from V and 4 bases from J, with 12 bases between. Germline V gene sequence: CDR1 GTSNPN, CDR2 SVGIG (reference sequence).

The chain uses TRBV7-2 and TRBJ2-3; perhaps TRBD2 as D (6 bases). The germline V gene encodes CDR1 SGHTA and CDR2 FQGNSA. The V end was cut by 4 bases, the J end by 4 bases, with 12 bases between. The CDR3 totals 14 residues. CDR3 in DNA: TGTGCCAGCAGCTCCATGTCTAGCGCAGATACGCAGTATTTT. It codes for CASSSMSSADTQYF.

V gene TRBV7-2 combines with J gene TRBJ2-7, with a possible D match to TRBD2 (6 bases). The CDR3 is 17 amino acids. V lost 5 bases and J 0 bases, leaving 20 bases between the germline ends. The germline V gene encodes CDR1 SGHTA and CDR2 FQGNSA. The CDR3 nucleotides are TGTGCCAGCAGCCTCAAACCCGCGCGCGGGAACTCCTACGAGCAGTACTTC. This sequence encodes CASSLKPARGNSYEQYF.

The chain recombines TRBV10-3 with TRBJ2-3; the D is unclear. Trimming removed 8 bases at V and 2 bases at J, with 11 bases between. There are 13 residues in the CDR3. Germline V gene lookup returns CDR1 ENHRY and CDR2 SYGVKD. CDR3 DNA: TGTGCCATCTCGGACGGCCTCACAGATACGCAGTATTTT. Amino acid sequence: CAISDGLTDTQYF.

The V call is TRBV7-6, the J call TRBJ2-3, with 10 positions matching TRBD2. Germline-derived CDR1 and CDR2 are SGHVS and FNYEAQ. CDR3 size: 16 residues. The junction had 8 bases not matched to a gene; V was cut back by 0 bases and J by 8 bases. The CDR3: CASSLASPSGRGTQYF. CDR3 DNA sequence: TGTGCCAGCAGCTTAGCCTCTCCTAGCGGGAGAGGTACGCAGTATTTT.

This chain joins TRBV27 and TRBJ2-3; TRBD2 agrees at 9 bases. The CDR3 length is 15 residues. Germline CDR1 reads MNHEY; CDR2 reads SMNVEV (reference sequence). With 6 bases clipped from V and 4 bases from J, the junction kept 8 bases outside the gene matches. The CDR3 sequence: CASSRAGGPPDTQYF. CDR3 nucleotides: TGTGCCAGCAGCCGGGCGGGAGGGCCCCCAGATACGCAGTATTTT.